The next 10 T cell receptor beta chains were all read from a single sample in a study of CD8 T cells in ankylosing spondylitis. General observations from the study: Made up of under 10 highly homologous variants, a TCR beta motif appeared characteristic of ankylosing spondylitis blood.

These TCRs' antigens remain unknown. TCRdb called the 5' RACE reads again in MiXCR, with one record for every CDR3 protein. This table has a few hundred thousand distinct CDR3 sequences, approximately 20% appearing once. The sequenced sample was blood, either unsorted or a sorted T cell fraction (not recorded which). All receptors come from a male donor with ankylosing spondylitis.

Of note for this clonotype: A junction boundary mismatches the germline segment, possibly from a read error. The chain couples TRBV4-2 to TRBJ2-2; possibly TRBD2 for D (5 bases). The CDR3 runs to 14 residues. Germline lookup yields CDR1 LGHNA and CDR2 YNFKEQ. The CDR3 here is CAGSQEWETGELFF. The CDR3 coding sequence is TGTGCCGGCAGCCAAGAATGGGAGACCGGGGAGCTGTTTTTT.

The CDR3 sequence: CASSLIGGDTDTQYF. CDR3 DNA: TGTGCCAGCAGTTTAATCGGGGGCGACACAGATACGCAGTATTTT. The V gene is TRBV6-5, the J gene TRBJ2-3; either TRBD1 or TRBD2 may supply D (6 bases each). The CDR3 runs 15 residues. Germline CDR1 and CDR2: MNHEY and SVGAGI. The ends were cut back, 4 bases at V and 2 bases at J, with 13 bases in the middle.

This chain connects TRBV12-3 or TRBV12-4 to TRBJ1-1; D remains unclear. Trimming left V 2 bases short and J 2 bases short, with 6 bases between. This CDR3 comprises 13 residues. The CDR3 sequence is CASSLSRNTEAFF. The CDR3 region has the DNA TGTGCCAGCAGTTTAAGTCGCAACACTGAAGCTTTCTTT.

The chain has TRBV7-9 and TRBJ2-3; a weak D match, TRBD1 (6 bases). The CDR3 is 16 amino acids. The V gene lost 4 bases and the J gene lost 2 bases, with 16 bases spanning the gap. Germline V CDR1 and CDR2: SEHNR, FQNEAQ (reference sequence). CDR3 sequence reads: CASSSQPQGITDTQYF. The CDR3 DNA follows: TGTGCCAGCAGCTCCCAACCACAGGGTATCACAGATACGCAGTATTTT.

This clonotype was detected a few times. The V call is TRBV5-1, the J call TRBJ2-7; 10 positions agree with TRBD1. This CDR3 contains 15 residues. J was trimmed by 3 bases and V by 0 bases; bases with no gene match: 3. Germline V lookup: CDR1 SGHRS, CDR2 YFSETQ. In DNA, the CDR3 is TGCGCCAGCAGCTTGGAATGGACAGGGGGCTACGAGCAGTACTTC. The encoded protein is CASSLEWTGGYEQYF.

The rearrangement joins TRBV4-2 to TRBJ2-1; 8 nucleotides align to TRBD2. CDR3 size: 15 residues. The germline V gene encodes CDR1 LGHNA and CDR2 YNFKEQ. V was clipped by 8 bases and J by 5 bases; unmatched bases: 11. CDR3 loop: CASARGAGVDNEQFF. CDR3 sequence (DNA): TGTGCCAGCGCCCGGGGAGCGGGGGTCGACAATGAGCAGTTCTTC.

V gene TRBV27 combines with J gene TRBJ2-6; D uncertain. Germline CDR1 is MNHEY and CDR2 is SMNVEV (reference sequence). The CDR3 is made up of 16 amino acids. V lost 6 bases and J lost 0, with 12 bases in between. CDR3 nucleotides: TGTGCCAGCAGCCTCGTCCCAGGCTCTGGGGCCAACGTCCTGACTTTC. It encodes CASSLVPGSGANVLTF.

The rearrangement links TRBV7-3 to TRBJ1-2; 8 bases are shared with TRBD1. The germline V gene has CDR1 SGHTA and CDR2 FQGTGA. The CDR3 has 14 residues. V shed 5 bases and J 3 bases; nucleotides not matched to a gene: 5. Here the CDR3 reads CASSRLQGDYGYTF. In nucleotides, the CDR3 is TGTGCCAGCAGCAGACTACAGGGGGACTATGGCTACACCTTC.

This clonotype was seen a few times. V and J are TRBV5-1 and TRBJ1-2; D not certain. CDR3 length: 11 amino acids. CDR1 is SGHRS and CDR2 is YFSETQ in the germline V gene. V lost 6 bases, J lost 8 bases, and 11 bases lay in between. The CDR3 loop reads CASTKGLGYTF. CDR3 nucleotides: TGCGCCAGCACGAAGGGCCTCGGCTACACCTTC.

This chain links TRBV11-3 with TRBJ2-7; D possibly corresponds to TRBD1 (7 bases). CDR1 is SGHNT, CDR2 YENEEA, per germline. Trimming left V 5 bases short and J 3 bases short, with 20 bases between. The CDR3 is 16 amino acids. The DNA of the CDR3 is TGTGCCAGCAGCGTCGAGGGGGGACAGACAGGCTACGAGCAGTACTTC. This codes for CASSVEGGQTGYEQYF.